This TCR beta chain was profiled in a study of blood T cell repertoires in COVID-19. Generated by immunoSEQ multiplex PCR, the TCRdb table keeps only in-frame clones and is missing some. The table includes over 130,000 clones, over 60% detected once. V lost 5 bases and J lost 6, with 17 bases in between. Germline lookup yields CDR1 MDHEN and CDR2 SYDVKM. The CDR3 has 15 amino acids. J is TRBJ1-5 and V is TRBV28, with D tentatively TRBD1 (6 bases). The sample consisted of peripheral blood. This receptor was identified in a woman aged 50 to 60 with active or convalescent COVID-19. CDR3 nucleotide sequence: TGTGCCAGCAGTCTACGGACAGCTTCGGGTCAGCCCCAGCATTTT. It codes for CASSLRTASGQPQHF.